The source of this TCR beta chain is a study of T cell repertoires in cytomegalovirus infection. About the research overall: Matching HLA type and CMV infection were both indicated by public TCR beta signatures.

General observations from the study: Using cumulative public TCR beta family frequency, the authors identified those who carried CMV together with the relevant HLA. Predominance within the ex vivo response was attributable to HLA-C-restricted CMV-specific TCR beta clonotypes.

CDR3 size: 15 residues. V was cut by 5 bases and J by 3 bases, with 16 bases left in between. Germline V gene lookup returns CDR1 SEHNR and CDR2 FQNEAQ (reference sequence). TCRdb used MiXCR to reprocess the reads, holding one entry per CDR3 protein. Among over 200,000 distinct CDR3 sequences listed, roughly 13% were seen once. This clonotype occurred many times. Its antigen is still unknown. The chain links TRBV7-9 to TRBJ1-1; a weak D match, TRBD1 (6 bases). The clonotype was recovered from a human donor in good health (CMV status not recorded). Some clones in this sample may be carry-over from other donors' samples. The sequenced sample consisted of PBMCs. CDR3 sequence reads: CASSRGHQGDTEAFF. The CDR3 DNA sequence: TGTGCCAGCAGCCGGGGACACCAAGGCGACACTGAAGCTTTCTTT.